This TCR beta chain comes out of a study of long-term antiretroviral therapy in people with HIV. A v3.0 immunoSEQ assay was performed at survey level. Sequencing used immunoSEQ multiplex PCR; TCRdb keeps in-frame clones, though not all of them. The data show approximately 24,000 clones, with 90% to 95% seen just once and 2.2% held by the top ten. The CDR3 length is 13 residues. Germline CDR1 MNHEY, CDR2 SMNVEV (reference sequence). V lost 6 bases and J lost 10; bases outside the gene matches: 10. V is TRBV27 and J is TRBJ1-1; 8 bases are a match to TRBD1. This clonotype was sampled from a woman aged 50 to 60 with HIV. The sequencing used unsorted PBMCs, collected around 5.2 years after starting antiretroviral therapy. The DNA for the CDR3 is TGTGCCAGCAGCGTAGGACAGGGTTTAGGAGCTTTCTTT. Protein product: CASSVGQGLGAFF.